This TCR beta chain emerged from a study of beta chain features in type 1 diabetes. Purities in excess of 95% were seen in all sorted populations. The CDR3 totals 14 residues. Of the isolated RNA, all was reverse transcribed, and so the sequenced material was expressed TCRB transcripts. Reads from naive, central memory and regulatory T cell samples averaged around 3.5 million. Sequenced by immunoSEQ multiplex PCR; TCRdb stores in-frame clones only, minus some. The table shows hundreds of thousands of clones, with 13% to 15% occurring only once. Study-level findings and limits: Junctions at VDJ sites from type 1 diabetes patients had fewer insertions and more deletions.

This clone was seen at least ten times. Its antigen is not known. The chain joins TRBV21-1 to TRBJ1-2; no DNA check was done on the table's D call, TRBD1. TRBV21-1 is reported as a pseudogene. This receptor was identified in a man younger than 45 in good health. The sequenced sample consisted of central memory CD4+ T cells from blood. Here the CDR3 reads CASSGGARDYGYTF. Here the CDR3 DNA reads TGTGCCAGCAGCGGTGGTGCCAGGGACTATGGCTACACCTTC.